One and the same sample provided the 5 T cell receptor beta chains below, sequenced in a study of blood T cell repertoires in COVID-19. The table came from immunoSEQ multiplex PCR; TCRdb's copy has only in-frame clones and leaves some out. This table has 200,000 to 250,000 clones, about 85% appearing once. Material: peripheral blood. The receptors derive from a woman aged 80 or over with active or convalescent COVID-19.

The rearrangement links TRBV28 to TRBJ2-1; D possibly corresponds to TRBD2 (5 bases). This CDR3 comprises 13 residues. Trimming left V 7 bases short and J 0 bases short, with 7 bases between. Germline V lookup: CDR1 MDHEN, CDR2 SYDVKM. This chain's CDR3 is CASTTTSYNEQFF. The DNA of the CDR3 is TGTGCCAGCACGACTACCTCCTACAATGAGCAGTTCTTC.

This sequence joins TRBV5-6 and TRBJ2-3; D gene unclear. V was cut by 4 bases and J by 3 bases, with 15 bases left in between. The V gene's germline CDR1 is SGHDT and CDR2 YYEEEE. The CDR3 spans 15 residues. CDR3 bases: TGTGCCAGCAGCGCAGAGAAAACCGGGACAGATACGCAGTATTTT. This translates into CASSAEKTGTDTQYF.

The V call is TRBV19, the J call TRBJ2-1; 8 nucleotides align to TRBD2. The J segment lost 5 bases and the V segment lost 3 bases, leaving 9 bases of the junction unmatched. The CDR3 covers 16 residues. Germline CDR1 LNHDA, CDR2 SQIVND (reference sequence). The CDR3 sequence is CASSMGRGLVNNEQFF. Written as DNA, the CDR3 is TGTGCCAGTAGTATGGGTAGGGGACTAGTTAACAATGAGCAGTTCTTC.

The CDR3 coding sequence is TGCGCCAGCAGCCAAGGGACTAGCGGATATAACACCGGGGAGCTGTTTTTT. Its protein product is CASSQGTSGYNTGELFF. The rearrangement joins TRBV4-1 to TRBJ2-2; 10 positions agree with TRBD2. This CDR3 is built from 17 residues. With 1 base clipped from V and 2 bases from J, the junction kept 4 bases outside the gene matches. Germline V gene sequence: CDR1 MGHRA, CDR2 YSYEKL.

In this sample, this clone turned up a few times. V gene TRBV11-2 combines with J gene TRBJ2-1; a weak D match, TRBD2 (6 bases). CDR1 and CDR2 from the germline V gene are SGHAT and FQNNGV. The CDR3 runs 12 residues. V shed 3 bases and J shed 9 bases, with 9 bases lying between them. CDR3: CASSLWGGEQFF. The CDR3 DNA sequence: TGTGCCAGCAGCTTGTGGGGAGGTGAGCAGTTCTTC.